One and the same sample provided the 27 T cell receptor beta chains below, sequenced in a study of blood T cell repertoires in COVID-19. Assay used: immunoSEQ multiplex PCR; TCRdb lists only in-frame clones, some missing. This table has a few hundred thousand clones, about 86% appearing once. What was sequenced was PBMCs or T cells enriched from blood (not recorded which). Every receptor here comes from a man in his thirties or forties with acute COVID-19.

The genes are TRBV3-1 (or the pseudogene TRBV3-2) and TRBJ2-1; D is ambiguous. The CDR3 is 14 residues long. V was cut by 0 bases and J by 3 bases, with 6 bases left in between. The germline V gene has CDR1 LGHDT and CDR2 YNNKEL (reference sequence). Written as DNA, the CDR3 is TGTGCCAGCAGCCAAGACTTAGACTACAATGAGCAGTTCTTC. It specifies CASSQDLDYNEQFF.

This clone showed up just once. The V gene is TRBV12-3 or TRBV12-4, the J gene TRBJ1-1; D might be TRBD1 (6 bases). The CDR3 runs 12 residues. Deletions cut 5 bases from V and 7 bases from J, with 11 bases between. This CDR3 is CASSPGQYEAFF. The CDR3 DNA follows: TGTGCCAGCAGTCCCGGACAGTATGAAGCTTTCTTT.

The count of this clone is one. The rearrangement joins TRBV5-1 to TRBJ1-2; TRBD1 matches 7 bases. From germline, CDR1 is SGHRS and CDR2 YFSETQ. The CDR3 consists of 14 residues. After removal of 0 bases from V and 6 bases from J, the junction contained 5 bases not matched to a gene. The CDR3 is CASSLEQGRNGYTF. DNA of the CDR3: TGCGCCAGCAGCTTGGAACAGGGGAGGAATGGCTACACCTTC.

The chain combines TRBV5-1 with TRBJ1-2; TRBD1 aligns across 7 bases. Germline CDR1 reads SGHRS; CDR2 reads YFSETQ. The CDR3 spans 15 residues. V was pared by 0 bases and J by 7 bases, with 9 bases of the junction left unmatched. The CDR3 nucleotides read TGCGCCAGCAGCTTGGACTACAGGGGATCGGCTGGCTACACCTTC. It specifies CASSLDYRGSAGYTF.

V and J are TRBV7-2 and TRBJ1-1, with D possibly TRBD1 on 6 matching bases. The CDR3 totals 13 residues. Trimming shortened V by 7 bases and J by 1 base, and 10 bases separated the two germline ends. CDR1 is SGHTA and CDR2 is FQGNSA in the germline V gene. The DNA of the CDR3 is TGTGCCAGCACCGGGACACCGAACACTGAAGCTTTCTTT. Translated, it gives CASTGTPNTEAFF.

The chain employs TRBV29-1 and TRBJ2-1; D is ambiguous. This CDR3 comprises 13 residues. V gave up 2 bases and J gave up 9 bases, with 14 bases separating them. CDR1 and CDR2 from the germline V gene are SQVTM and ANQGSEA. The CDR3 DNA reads TGCAGCGTTGAACGGTCCCTTGCGAGTGAGCAGTTCTTC. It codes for CSVERSLASEQFF.

The CDR3 loop reads CASSLEAGKAFF. In DNA form, the CDR3 reads TGTGCCAGCAGCTTAGAAGCAGGAAAAGCTTTCTTT. V is TRBV11-1 and J is TRBJ1-1, with D uncertain. CDR3 length: 12 residues. CDR1 is SGHAT, CDR2 FQDESV, per germline (reference sequence). Trimming pared 1 base from V and 9 bases from J, leaving 9 bases between.

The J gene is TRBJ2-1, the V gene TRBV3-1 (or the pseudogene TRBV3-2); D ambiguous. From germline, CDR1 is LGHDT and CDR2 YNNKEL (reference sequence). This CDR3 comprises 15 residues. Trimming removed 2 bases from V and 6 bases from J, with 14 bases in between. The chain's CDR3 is CASSQFVLGGNEQFF. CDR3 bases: TGTGCCAGCAGCCAATTCGTCCTAGGCGGCAATGAGCAGTTCTTC.

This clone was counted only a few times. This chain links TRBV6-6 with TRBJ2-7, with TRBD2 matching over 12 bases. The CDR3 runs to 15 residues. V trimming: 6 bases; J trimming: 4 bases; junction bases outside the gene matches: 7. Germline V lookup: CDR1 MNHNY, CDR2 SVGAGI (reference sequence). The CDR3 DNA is TGTGCCAGCAGCCTGACTAGCGGGAGAGCATACGAGCAGTACGTC. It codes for CASSLTSGRAYEQYV.

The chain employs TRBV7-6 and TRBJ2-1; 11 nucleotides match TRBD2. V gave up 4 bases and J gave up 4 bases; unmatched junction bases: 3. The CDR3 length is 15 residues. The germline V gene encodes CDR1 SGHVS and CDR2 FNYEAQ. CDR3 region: CASSYTSGGYNEQFF. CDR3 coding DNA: TGTGCCAGCAGCTACACTAGCGGGGGATACAATGAGCAGTTCTTC.

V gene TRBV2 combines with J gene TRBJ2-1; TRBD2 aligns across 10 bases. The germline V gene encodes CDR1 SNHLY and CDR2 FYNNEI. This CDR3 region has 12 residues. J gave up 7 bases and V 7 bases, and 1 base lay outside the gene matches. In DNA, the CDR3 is TGTGCCAGCATACTAGCGGGGAATGAGCAGTTCTTC. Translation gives CASILAGNEQFF.

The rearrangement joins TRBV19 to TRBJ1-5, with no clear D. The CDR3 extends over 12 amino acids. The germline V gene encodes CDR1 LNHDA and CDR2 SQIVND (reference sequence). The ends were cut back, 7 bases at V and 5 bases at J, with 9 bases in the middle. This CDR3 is CASNHRDQPQHF. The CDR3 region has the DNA TGTGCCAGTAATCACCGGGATCAGCCCCAGCATTTT.

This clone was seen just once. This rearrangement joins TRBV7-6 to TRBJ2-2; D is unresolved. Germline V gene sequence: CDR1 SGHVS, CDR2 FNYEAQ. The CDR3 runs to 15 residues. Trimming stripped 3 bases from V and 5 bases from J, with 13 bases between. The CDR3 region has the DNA TGTGCCAGCAGCTTCCCTAGTGATGGTACCGGGGAGCTGTTTTTT. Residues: CASSFPSDGTGELFF.

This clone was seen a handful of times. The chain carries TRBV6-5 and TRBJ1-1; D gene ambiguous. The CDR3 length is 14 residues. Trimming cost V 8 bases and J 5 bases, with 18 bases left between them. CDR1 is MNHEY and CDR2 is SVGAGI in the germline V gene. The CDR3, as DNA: TGTGCCAGCCTCGATGGGCCGGGGAAGACTGAAGCTTTCTTT. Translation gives CASLDGPGKTEAFF.

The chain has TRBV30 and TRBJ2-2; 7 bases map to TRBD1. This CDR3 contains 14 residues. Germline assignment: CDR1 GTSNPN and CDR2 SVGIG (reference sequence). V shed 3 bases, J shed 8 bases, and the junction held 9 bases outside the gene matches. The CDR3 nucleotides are TGTGCCTGGAGCCTTGGACAGGTTGCAGGGGAGCTGTTTTTT. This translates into CAWSLGQVAGELFF.

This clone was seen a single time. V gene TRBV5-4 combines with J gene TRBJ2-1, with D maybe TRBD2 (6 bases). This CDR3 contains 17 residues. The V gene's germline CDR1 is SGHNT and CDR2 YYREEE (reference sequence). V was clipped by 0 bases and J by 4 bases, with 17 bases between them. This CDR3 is CASSLGGDLILYNEQFF. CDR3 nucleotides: TGTGCCAGCAGCTTGGGAGGGGACTTAATTTTGTACAATGAGCAGTTCTTC.

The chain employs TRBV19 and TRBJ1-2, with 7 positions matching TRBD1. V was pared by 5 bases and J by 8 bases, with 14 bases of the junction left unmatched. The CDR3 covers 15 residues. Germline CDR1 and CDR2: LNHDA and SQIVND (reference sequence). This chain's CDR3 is CASSETGTAYSGYTF. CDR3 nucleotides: TGTGCCAGTAGTGAGACCGGGACAGCCTATTCCGGCTACACCTTC.

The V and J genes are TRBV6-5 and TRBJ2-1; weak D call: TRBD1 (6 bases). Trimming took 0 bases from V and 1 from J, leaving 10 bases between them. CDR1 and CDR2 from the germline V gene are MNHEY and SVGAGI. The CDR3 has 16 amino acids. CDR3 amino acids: CASSYSIRGSYNEQFF. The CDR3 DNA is TGTGCCAGCAGTTACTCGATTAGGGGGTCCTACAATGAGCAGTTCTTC.

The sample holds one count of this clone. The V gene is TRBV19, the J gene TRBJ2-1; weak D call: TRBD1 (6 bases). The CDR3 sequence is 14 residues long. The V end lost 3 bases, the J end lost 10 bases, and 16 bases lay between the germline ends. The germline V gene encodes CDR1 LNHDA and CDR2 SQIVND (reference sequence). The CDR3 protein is CASSIGPGDREQFF. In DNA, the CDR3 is TGTGCCAGTAGTATTGGCCCAGGGGACCGAGAGCAGTTCTTC.

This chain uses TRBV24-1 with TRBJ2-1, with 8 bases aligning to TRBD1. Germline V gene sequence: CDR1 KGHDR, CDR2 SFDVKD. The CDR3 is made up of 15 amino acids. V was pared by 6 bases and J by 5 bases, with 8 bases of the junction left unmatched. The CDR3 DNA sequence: TGTGCCACCAGTACCCGGGACAGGCTCAACAATGAGCAGTTCTTC. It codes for CATSTRDRLNNEQFF.

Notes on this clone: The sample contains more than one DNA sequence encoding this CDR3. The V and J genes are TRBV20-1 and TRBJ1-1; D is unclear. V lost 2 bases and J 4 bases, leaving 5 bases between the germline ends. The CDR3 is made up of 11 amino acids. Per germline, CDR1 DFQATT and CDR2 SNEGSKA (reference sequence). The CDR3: CSARIGTEAFF. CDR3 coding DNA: TGCAGTGCTAGAATCGGCACTGAAGCTTTCTTT.

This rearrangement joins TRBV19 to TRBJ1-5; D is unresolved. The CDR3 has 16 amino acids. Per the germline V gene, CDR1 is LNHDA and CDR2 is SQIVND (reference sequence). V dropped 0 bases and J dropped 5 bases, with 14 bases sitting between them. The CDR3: CASSIEYWRPDQPQHF. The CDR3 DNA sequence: TGTGCCAGTAGTATAGAGTATTGGAGGCCTGATCAGCCCCAGCATTTT.

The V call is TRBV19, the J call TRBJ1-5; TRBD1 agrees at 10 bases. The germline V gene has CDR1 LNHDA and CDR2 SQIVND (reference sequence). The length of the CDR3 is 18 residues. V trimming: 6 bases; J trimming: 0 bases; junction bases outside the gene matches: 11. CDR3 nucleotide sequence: TGTGCCAGTAGGGGAGACAGGGGGCGTAAATATAGCAATCAGCCCCAGCATTTT. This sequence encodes CASRGDRGRKYSNQPQHF.

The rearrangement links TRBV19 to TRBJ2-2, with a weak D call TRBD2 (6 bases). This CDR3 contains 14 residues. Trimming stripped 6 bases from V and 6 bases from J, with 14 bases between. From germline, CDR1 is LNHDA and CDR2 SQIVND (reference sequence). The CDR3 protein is CASRTLGSAGELFF. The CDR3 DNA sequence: TGTGCCAGTAGGACCCTCGGGAGCGCCGGGGAGCTGTTTTTT.

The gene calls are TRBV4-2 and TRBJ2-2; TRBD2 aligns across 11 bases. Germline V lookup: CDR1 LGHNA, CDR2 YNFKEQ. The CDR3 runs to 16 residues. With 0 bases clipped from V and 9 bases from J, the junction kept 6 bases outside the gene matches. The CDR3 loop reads CASSQEEGLAERELFF. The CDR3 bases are TGTGCCAGCAGCCAAGAGGAGGGACTAGCGGAACGGGAGCTGTTTTTT.

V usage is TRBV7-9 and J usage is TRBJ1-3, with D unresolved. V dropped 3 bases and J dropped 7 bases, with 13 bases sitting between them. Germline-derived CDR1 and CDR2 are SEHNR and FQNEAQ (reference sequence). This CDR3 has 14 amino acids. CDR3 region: CASSFVDHGNTIYF. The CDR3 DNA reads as TGTGCCAGCAGCTTCGTAGACCACGGGAACACCATATATTTT. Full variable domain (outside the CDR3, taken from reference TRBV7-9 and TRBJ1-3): DTGVSQNPRHKITKRGQNVTFRCDPISEHNRLYWYRQTLGQGPEFLTYFQNEAQLEKSRLLSDRFSAERPKGSFSTLEIQRTEQGDSAMYLCASSFVDHGNTIYFGEGSWLTVV.

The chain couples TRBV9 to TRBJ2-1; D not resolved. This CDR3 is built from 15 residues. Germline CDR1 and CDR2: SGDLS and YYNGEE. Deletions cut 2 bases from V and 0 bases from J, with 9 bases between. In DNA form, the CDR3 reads TGTGCCAGCAGCGTTTCCCTAGTCTCCTACAATGAGCAGTTCTTC. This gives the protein CASSVSLVSYNEQFF.